This T cell receptor beta chain was identified during a study of blood T cells in healthy people across ages. CDR3 length: 16 amino acids. From germline, CDR1 is SGHTA and CDR2 FQGNSA. Trimming cost V 8 bases and J 7 bases; bases outside gene matches: 16. With a J-beta primer mix and a sample-barcoded 5' primer, a second PCR ran about 7 to 11 cycles. MiXCR, applied by TCRdb to the 5' RACE reads, yields one record per CDR3 protein. The data show 540,000 or so distinct CDR3 sequences, roughly 28% seen once. Caucasian, healthy and from Russia, the donors were aged between about 6 and 90. The rearrangement uses TRBV7-2 and TRBJ2-1; 8 bases agree with TRBD2. This receptor was taken from a woman in her 70s in good health. Sequencing was done on a sample of blood. Here the CDR3 reads CASGVSGGFGGNEQFF. CDR3 in DNA: TGTGCCAGCGGGGTCTCGGGGGGGTTTGGGGGGAATGAGCAGTTCTTC.